The entry below gives a single T cell receptor beta chain sequence along with its context. The junction and the germline gene differ at one end; a read error may be behind it. The data originate from a study of esophageal squamous cell carcinoma under preoperative chemotherapy. TCRdb reprocessed the PCR reads via MiXCR and lists one record per CDR3 protein. Of roughly 30,000 distinct CDR3 sequences listed, approximately 50% were seen once; the top ten hold roughly 12%. Indicated time point: before preoperative PTX-NDP chemotherapy. The CDR3 sequence is 16 residues long. Germline lookup yields CDR1 LNHDA and CDR2 SQIVND (reference sequence).

The biological material was taken from a patient given preoperative chemotherapy. The chain links TRBV19 to TRBJ2-5; 8 nucleotides line up with TRBD1. The clonotype comes from a human donor with esophageal squamous cell carcinoma. The donor label of this sample is uncertain. The chain's CDR3 is CACGGPGGREQDTQYF. For the CDR3, the DNA is TGTGCCTGTGGGGGTCCAGGGGGCCGTGAGCAAGATACCCAGTACTTC.